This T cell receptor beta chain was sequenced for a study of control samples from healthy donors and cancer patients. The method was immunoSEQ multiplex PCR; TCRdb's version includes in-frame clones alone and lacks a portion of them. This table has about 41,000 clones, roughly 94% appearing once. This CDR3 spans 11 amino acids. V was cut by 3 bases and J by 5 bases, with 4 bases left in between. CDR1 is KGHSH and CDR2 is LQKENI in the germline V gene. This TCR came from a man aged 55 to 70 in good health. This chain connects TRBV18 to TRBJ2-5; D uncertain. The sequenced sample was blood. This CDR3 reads CASSPGETQYF. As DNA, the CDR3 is TGTGCCAGCTCACCGGGCGAGACCCAGTACTTC.